Below, 30 T cell receptor beta chains from the same sample are listed, as sequenced in a study of blood T cell repertoires in COVID-19. The protocol was immunoSEQ multiplex PCR, while the TCRdb copy is restricted to in-frame clones and leaves out a portion. The sample comprises some 170,000 clones, approximately 85% of which are singletons, and approximately 1% rests with the top ten. Source material: peripheral blood. The origin of the receptors is a man aged 40-49 years with acute or convalescent COVID-19.

The V call is TRBV18, the J call TRBJ1-6; possibly TRBD1 for D (6 bases). This CDR3 spans 15 amino acids. V was trimmed by 5 bases and J by 7 bases, leaving 15 bases between them. Germline V lookup: CDR1 KGHSH, CDR2 LQKENI. In nucleotides, the CDR3 is TGTGCCAGCTCAACACAGGGAGCCTTAAATTCACCCCTCCACTTT. Translation gives CASSTQGALNSPLHF.

The chain uses TRBV4-1 and TRBJ2-1; 9 bases agree with TRBD1. V trimming: 1 base; J trimming: 9 bases; junction bases outside the gene matches: 7. The CDR3 length is 15 residues. Germline values: CDR1 MGHRA, CDR2 YSYEKL. The CDR3 here is CASSQVGQGSGEQFF. The DNA of the CDR3 is TGCGCCAGCAGCCAAGTGGGACAGGGTAGTGGTGAGCAGTTCTTC.

V usage is TRBV19 and J usage is TRBJ2-7; the match to TRBD1 covers 7 bases. Germline loops: CDR1 LNHDA, CDR2 SQIVND (reference sequence). Trimming removed 4 bases from V and 6 bases from J; junction bases left unmatched: 9. This CDR3 is 14 amino acids long. CDR3 DNA sequence: TGTGCCAGTAGTAATCAGGGGGACCGTACCGAGCAGTACTTC. It translates to CASSNQGDRTEQYF.

A few counts support this clone. This rearrangement joins TRBV3-1 (or the pseudogene TRBV3-2) to TRBJ2-1; D is possibly TRBD1 (5 bases). The CDR3 spans 12 residues. Germline CDR1 and CDR2: LGHDT and YNNKEL (reference sequence). The V end lost 3 bases, the J end lost 8 bases, and 8 bases lay between the germline ends. The CDR3 DNA follows: TGTGCCAGCAGCCACAAGGGGTATGAGCAGTTCTTC. Translated, it gives CASSHKGYEQFF.

CDR3 DNA: TGCGCCAGCAGCCAAGTTAGTAGCGGGGGGGTACCCGGGGAGCTGTTTTTT. Translating it yields CASSQVSSGGVPGELFF. V gene TRBV4-1 combines with J gene TRBJ2-2; 11 bases map to TRBD2. V lost 1 base and J lost 6; bases outside the gene matches: 7. The CDR3 spans 17 residues. The germline CDR1 and CDR2 sequences are MGHRA and YSYEKL.

The gene calls are TRBV19 and TRBJ1-1, with 9 positions matching TRBD1. V was pared by 5 bases and J by 5 bases, with 9 bases of the junction left unmatched. Germline lookup yields CDR1 LNHDA and CDR2 SQIVND (reference sequence). The CDR3 length is 15 residues. CDR3 protein: CASSPRTGEGTEAFF. CDR3 bases: TGTGCCAGTAGTCCGCGGACAGGGGAGGGTACTGAAGCTTTCTTT. Combining the CDR3 with reference TRBV19 and TRBJ1-1 gives the whole variable domain DGGITQSPKYLFRKEGQNVTLSCEQNLNHDAMYWYRQDPGQGLRLIYYSQIVNDFQKGDIAEGYSVSREKKESFPLTVTSAQKNPTAFYLCASSPRTGEGTEAFFGQGTRLTVV.

This chain uses TRBV5-4 with TRBJ1-3; TRBD1 matches at 7 bases. V shed 4 bases and J 4 bases; nucleotides not matched to a gene: 5. Germline CDR1 and CDR2: SGHNT and YYREEE (reference sequence). The CDR3 has 14 residues. The CDR3 nucleotides read TGTGCCAGCAGCCCGCGACAGGGAGGAAACACCATATATTTT. Residues: CASSPRQGGNTIYF. The full variable domain, with the rest looked up from reference TRBV5-4 and TRBJ1-3, is ETGVTQSPTHLIKTRGQQVTLRCSSQSGHNTVSWYQQALGQGPQFIFQYYREEENGRGNFPPRFSGLQFPNYSSELNVNALELDDSALYLCASSPRQGGNTIYFGEGSWLTVV.

This chain links TRBV2 with TRBJ1-2, with D uncertain. This CDR3 is built from 15 residues. V dropped 3 bases and J dropped 0 bases, with 11 bases sitting between them. The V gene's germline CDR1 is SNHLY and CDR2 FYNNEI. DNA of the CDR3: TGTGCCAGCAGTGACACCCAAAGAGCTAACTATGGCTACACCTTC. Protein product: CASSDTQRANYGYTF. The variable domain in full, completed from reference TRBV2 and TRBJ1-2, reads EPEVTQTPSHQVTQMGQEVILRCVPISNHLYFYWYRQILGQKVEFLVSFYNNEISEKSEIFDDQFSVERPDGSNFTLKIRSTKLEDSAMYFCASSDTQRANYGYTFGSGTRLTVV.

The V and J genes are TRBV11-3 and TRBJ2-7, with D possibly being TRBD1 (5 bases). Trimming left V 4 bases short and J 6 bases short, with 13 bases between. This CDR3 region has 13 residues. Per the germline V gene, CDR1 is SGHNT and CDR2 is YENEEA. The CDR3 bases are TGTGCCAGCAGCTCCAGGGATGCCTCCGAGCAGTACTTC. Translating gives CASSSRDASEQYF.

This rearrangement joins TRBV18 to TRBJ1-4; 8 nucleotides align to TRBD1. Germline-derived CDR1 and CDR2 are KGHSH and LQKENI. This CDR3 region has 15 residues. V gave up 3 bases and J gave up 4 bases; unmatched junction bases: 4. For the CDR3, the DNA is TGTGCCAGCTCACCGCGACAGGGGATTAATGAAAAACTGTTTTTT. Encoded protein: CASSPRQGINEKLFF.

The chain links TRBV18 to TRBJ1-1, with 7 bases aligning to TRBD1. This CDR3 has 14 residues. Trimming at V came to 2 bases and at J to 6 bases, leaving 6 bases not matched to a gene. Germline values: CDR1 KGHSH, CDR2 LQKENI. CDR3 DNA: TGTGCCAGCTCACCAAACAGGGGAGACGCTGAAGCTTTCTTT. It encodes CASSPNRGDAEAFF.

J is TRBJ2-2 and V is TRBV2; 7 nucleotides match TRBD1. Germline assignment: CDR1 SNHLY and CDR2 FYNNEI. The CDR3 consists of 18 residues. The junction had 20 bases not matched to a gene; V was cut back by 7 bases and J by 6 bases. CDR3 protein: CASTKGEGGARRSGELFF. The CDR3 region has the DNA TGTGCCAGCACGAAGGGAGAAGGGGGCGCAAGGAGGTCCGGGGAGCTGTTTTTT.

The CDR3 here is CASSGQGPDGYTF. CDR3 DNA sequence: TGTGCCAGCAGTGGACAGGGCCCCGATGGCTACACCTTC. V and J are TRBV12-3 or TRBV12-4 and TRBJ1-2; 8 nucleotides match TRBD1. With V trimmed by 5 bases and J by 6 bases, 5 bases remained unmatched. The CDR3 has 13 amino acids.

The rearrangement joins TRBV2 to TRBJ2-5; D is undetermined. Germline V gene data show CDR1 as SNHLY and CDR2 as FYNNEI. This CDR3 comprises 12 residues. The V and J ends lost 4 bases and 5 bases respectively, with 8 bases between them. The CDR3 is CASSVQAETQYF. In DNA, the CDR3 is TGTGCCAGCAGTGTCCAGGCTGAGACCCAGTACTTC.

The chain carries TRBV5-4 and TRBJ2-1; 10 bases agree with TRBD2. This CDR3 is built from 15 residues. Germline CDR1 is SGHNT and CDR2 is YYREEE (reference sequence). J lost 3 bases, V lost 0 bases, and 0 bases had no gene match. CDR3 in DNA: TGTGCCAGCAGCTTGGGGACTAGCGGCTACAATGAGCAGTTCTTC. Translating it yields CASSLGTSGYNEQFF.

The chain links TRBV9 to TRBJ1-1; 8 nucleotides agree with TRBD1. Per germline, CDR1 SGDLS and CDR2 YYNGEE. The CDR3 extends over 14 amino acids. The trim removed 3 bases at V and 10 bases at J, leaving 11 bases unmatched. The CDR3 sequence: CASSDGQGRRGAFF. In nucleotides, the CDR3 is TGTGCCAGCAGCGACGGACAGGGCCGGCGTGGAGCTTTCTTT. The variable domain in full, completed from reference TRBV9 and TRBJ1-1, reads DSGVTQTPKHLITATGQRVTLRCSPRSGDLSVYWYQQSLDQGLQFLIQYYNGEERAKGNILERFSAQQFPDLHSELNLSSLELGDSALYFCASSDGQGRRGAFFGQGTRLTVV.

The rearrangement joins TRBV6-5 to TRBJ1-1; TRBD1 might be the D (5 bases). The germline CDR1 and CDR2 sequences are MNHEY and SVGAGI. The CDR3 is made up of 14 amino acids. The germline V and J ends were trimmed by 4 bases and 6 bases, with 15 bases remaining between them. CDR3 sequence reads: CASSSPGGASEAFF. CDR3 nucleotide sequence: TGTGCCAGCAGTTCCCCGGGAGGGGCCTCTGAAGCTTTCTTT.

The chain recombines TRBV3-1 (or the pseudogene TRBV3-2) with TRBJ1-2; D is ambiguous. Germline values: CDR1 LGHDT, CDR2 YNNKEL (reference sequence). This CDR3 contains 15 residues. V lost 0 bases and J lost 4, with 12 bases in between. The CDR3 reads CASSQDISTFYGYTF. CDR3 nucleotide sequence: TGTGCCAGCAGCCAAGACATATCTACCTTCTATGGCTACACCTTC.

The sample holds one count of this clone. The V and J genes are TRBV2 and TRBJ1-1; no clear D. The V gene lost 1 base and the J gene lost 0 bases, with 21 bases spanning the gap. CDR3 length: 19 residues. Germline V gene data show CDR1 as SNHLY and CDR2 as FYNNEI. The CDR3 DNA follows: TGTGCCAGCAGTGAAGGAGAGACGACACGTCTATTCATGAACACTGAAGCTTTCTTT. It encodes CASSEGETTRLFMNTEAFF.

The V gene is TRBV4-3, the J gene TRBJ1-5; D unresolved. Germline lookup yields CDR1 LGHNA and CDR2 YSLEER. Trimming took off 1 base at V and 10 bases at J, with 11 bases between the two ends. The CDR3 totals 13 residues. Here the CDR3 DNA reads TGCGCCAGCAGCCAAGGCCCACAACGACCCCAGCATTTT. Translating gives CASSQGPQRPQHF.

The count of this clone is one. The rearrangement links TRBV7-8 to TRBJ2-1, with 11 bases fitting TRBD2. Germline CDR1 SGHVS, CDR2 FQNEAQ. The V segment lost 1 base and the J segment 4 bases; nucleotides outside the gene matches: 9. The CDR3 has 18 residues. CDR3: CASSLEVFGTSGYNEQFF. CDR3 DNA: TGTGCCAGCAGCTTAGAGGTTTTCGGGACTAGCGGTTACAATGAGCAGTTCTTC.

The V call is TRBV3-1 (or the pseudogene TRBV3-2), the J call TRBJ2-3; perhaps TRBD2 as D (6 bases). The ends were cut back, 1 base at V and 5 bases at J, with 16 bases in the middle. Germline V gives CDR1 LGHDT, CDR2 YNNKEL (reference sequence). The CDR3 is 16 amino acids. CDR3 in amino acids: CASSQGSGSGRDTQYF. The CDR3 nucleotides read TGTGCCAGCAGCCAAGGGTCGGGTAGCGGTCGAGATACGCAGTATTTT.

With regard to this clone: This sample includes further DNA sequences coding for the same CDR3. The rearrangement links TRBV5-1 to TRBJ2-7; TRBD2 agrees at 8 bases. The V gene end was trimmed by 4 bases and the J gene end by 2 bases; junction bases not matched to a gene: 5. This CDR3 comprises 14 residues. CDR1 is SGHRS, CDR2 YFSETQ, per germline. The CDR3 nucleotides are TGCGCCAGCAGCCTGGGACTAGGAACCTACGAGCAGTACTTC. Its translation is CASSLGLGTYEQYF.

CDR3 nucleotide sequence: TGTGCCGCTCGGAGTAGACAGGGATCAGGGGCCAACGTCCTGACTTTC. This translates into CAARSRQGSGANVLTF. This chain connects TRBV27 to TRBJ2-6; 7 bases are shared with TRBD1. The germline V gene encodes CDR1 MNHEY and CDR2 SMNVEV (reference sequence). CDR3 length: 16 residues. V lost 11 bases and J lost 4; bases outside the gene matches: 14.

The rearrangement uses TRBV24-1 and TRBJ1-2; D is unresolved. V lost 1 base and J lost 10, with 12 bases in between. The germline V gene has CDR1 KGHDR and CDR2 SFDVKD. This CDR3 is 13 amino acids long. The CDR3 DNA reads as TGTGCCACCAGTGATTTAGGCCGTAGCGACTACACCTTC. Its translation: CATSDLGRSDYTF.

The V gene is TRBV7-9, the J gene TRBJ1-6; weak D call: TRBD1 (5 bases). CDR1 is SEHNR and CDR2 is FQNEAQ in the germline V gene (reference sequence). Trimming pared 3 bases from V and 7 bases from J, leaving 10 bases between. This CDR3 region has 14 residues. The CDR3 loop reads CASSLGGDNSPLHF. The CDR3 region has the DNA TGTGCCAGCAGCTTGGGAGGGGACAATTCACCCCTCCACTTT.

V gene TRBV7-5 combines with J gene TRBJ1-5. TRBV7-5 corresponds to a pseudogene. CDR3 size: 11 residues. CDR3 in DNA: TGTGCCAGAAAGGGAGGTCAGCCCCAGCATTTT. Its protein is CARKGGQPQHF.

The chain joins TRBV4-2 to TRBJ2-5; TRBD2 matches at 7 bases. The germline CDR1 and CDR2 sequences are LGHNA and YNFKEQ. CDR3 length: 17 amino acids. The junction had 11 bases not matched to a gene; V was cut back by 4 bases and J by 0 bases. CDR3 loop: CASSRSSGGGYQETQYF. The CDR3 nucleotides read TGTGCCAGCAGCCGCTCGTCCGGCGGGGGATACCAAGAGACCCAGTACTTC.

The chain joins TRBV7-9 to TRBJ1-1; 10 bases fit TRBD1. Germline assignment: CDR1 SEHNR and CDR2 FQNEAQ (reference sequence). Germline trimming cut 5 bases from V and 8 bases from J; bases unmatched to any gene: 8. This CDR3 spans 14 amino acids. The CDR3 DNA reads as TGTGCCAGCAGCACGGGACAGGGGAAATCGGAAGCTTTCTTT. As protein: CASSTGQGKSEAFF.

The chain couples TRBV7-9 to TRBJ1-1, with D uncertain. V gave up 5 bases and J gave up 5 bases, with 12 bases separating them. This CDR3 has 13 amino acids. Germline loops: CDR1 SEHNR, CDR2 FQNEAQ (reference sequence). This chain's CDR3 is CASSPREGTEAFF. The CDR3 DNA follows: TGTGCCAGCAGCCCCCGGGAAGGTACTGAAGCTTTCTTT.